These 32 T cell receptor beta chains share one sample of origin, sequenced in a study of T cells in Graves' hyperthyroidism and ophthalmopathy (dated by TCRdb to between 2017 and 2020). Library prep was done by multiplex PCR. TCRdb lists the instrument as Illumina HiSeq 2000. TCR beta CDR3 regions were amplified from RNA transcripts. The first round of RT-PCR for the TCR CDR3 was performed with the HTBI primer set and the Qiagen OneStep RT-PCR kit. Starting from the raw public reads, TCRdb applied fastp trimming at Q25, assembled clones with MiXCR and retained in-frame beta chains. Here each entry gathers all rows of one CDR3 protein and keeps the most common genes and DNA. This sample comprises hundreds of thousands of distinct CDR3 sequences, over 15% of them detected only once. The ten largest clones capture roughly a sixth of the sample. Specimen: blood. The origin of the receptors is a woman in her fifties or sixties with Graves' hyperthyroidism that later progressed to Graves' ophthalmopathy.

This clonotype turned up a few times. The chain is built from TRBV13 and TRBJ2-1; D may be TRBD2 (6 bases). The CDR3 totals 13 residues. Looked up from germline, CDR1 is PRHDT and CDR2 is FYEKMQ (reference sequence). Trimming took off 2 bases at V and 9 bases at J, with 11 bases between the two ends. The CDR3 reads CASSLIWGGEQFF. CDR3 nucleotides: TGTGCCAGCAGCTTAATTTGGGGAGGTGAGCAGTTCTTC.

The chain has TRBV25-1 and TRBJ2-4, with 9 bases that match TRBD2. This CDR3 has 17 amino acids. Germline CDR1 and CDR2: MGHDK and SYGVNS. V shed 5 bases and J 6 bases; nucleotides not matched to a gene: 14. CDR3 in amino acids: CASSPPEAGGGGNIQYF. The CDR3, as DNA: TGTGCCAGCAGTCCTCCGGAAGCGGGGGGCGGTGGAAACATTCAGTACTTC.

This clonotype was seen ten or more times. This rearrangement joins TRBV13 to TRBJ2-5; possibly TRBD2 for D (5 bases). The CDR3 contains 14 residues. Germline CDR1 PRHDT, CDR2 FYEKMQ (reference sequence). The V gene lost 5 bases and the J gene lost 5 bases, with 15 bases spanning the gap. The CDR3 spells CASSLRTGMETQYF. CDR3 nucleotides: TGTGCCAGCAGCCTCAGGACGGGGATGGAGACCCAGTACTTC.

This clonotype appeared many times. The chain recombines TRBV27 with TRBJ1-1, with no clear D. The germline V gene encodes CDR1 MNHEY and CDR2 SMNVEV (reference sequence). The V and J ends lost 2 bases and 3 bases respectively, with 10 bases between them. The CDR3 consists of 14 residues. For the CDR3, the DNA is TGTGCCAGCAGTTTAGTTCGCGGCTACACTGAAGCTTTCTTT. Protein: CASSLVRGYTEAFF.

This clonotype has ten or more counts. The genes are TRBV20-1 and TRBJ2-1; 16 positions match TRBD2. V lost 8 bases to trimming and J lost 4 bases; unmatched junction nucleotides: 23. Germline values: CDR1 DFQATT, CDR2 SNEGSKA (reference sequence). The CDR3 runs to 21 residues. This CDR3 reads CSPTGTGAGTSGGAIYNEQFF. The CDR3 coding sequence is TGCAGTCCAACCGGGACAGGAGCCGGGACTAGCGGGGGGGCGATTTACAATGAGCAGTTCTTC.

The V gene is TRBV19, the J gene TRBJ1-4; 10 bases line up with TRBD1. The junction had 11 bases not matched to a gene; V was cut back by 5 bases and J by 2 bases. Looked up from germline, CDR1 is LNHDA and CDR2 is SQIVND (reference sequence). This CDR3 comprises 18 residues. CDR3 region: CASSSRTGGSATNEKLFF. The CDR3 bases are TGTGCCAGTAGTTCCCGGACAGGGGGATCTGCGACTAATGAAAAACTGTTTTTT.

CDR3 protein: CSARDREAGVKLFF. CDR3 bases: TGCAGTGCTAGGGACAGGGAGGCTGGGGTAAAACTGTTTTTT. The V gene is TRBV20-1, the J gene TRBJ1-4; 8 bases align to TRBD1. In germline, CDR1 is DFQATT, CDR2 SNEGSKA (reference sequence). Trimming removed 3 bases from V and 10 bases from J; junction bases left unmatched: 10. The CDR3 spans 14 residues.

This clonotype was recorded a few times. This chain joins TRBV3-1 and TRBJ1-4, with D maybe TRBD1 (6 bases). V lost 4 bases to trimming and J lost 5 bases, with 14 bases between them. Germline CDR1 LGHDT, CDR2 YNNKEL (reference sequence). CDR3 length: 15 amino acids. Here the CDR3 reads CASSPTGGTNEKLFF. The CDR3 DNA is TGTGCCAGCAGCCCCACCGGTGGGACAAATGAAAAACTGTTTTTT.

This clonotype was seen more than once but under ten times. V usage is TRBV12-3 or TRBV12-4 and J usage is TRBJ2-2; no definite D call. The CDR3 spans 13 residues. Trimming stripped 6 bases from V and 5 bases from J, with 10 bases between. The CDR3 DNA sequence: TGTGCCAGCAGACCTCCGATAACCGGGGAGCTGTTTTTT. This translates into CASRPPITGELFF.

The chain joins TRBV14 to TRBJ2-1, with D possibly TRBD2 on 5 matching bases. Germline CDR1 and CDR2: SGHDN and FVKESK. There are 15 residues in the CDR3. Deletions cut 4 bases from V and 1 base from J, with 11 bases between. The CDR3 nucleotides read TGTGCCAGCAGCCTACAAGCGGCTTCCTACAATGAGCAGTTCTTC. It specifies CASSLQAASYNEQFF.

The rearrangement links TRBV20-1 to TRBJ1-3, with D possibly matching TRBD1 (6 bases). This CDR3 comprises 13 residues. Trimming took off 1 base at V and 6 bases at J, with 10 bases between the two ends. Germline CDR1 and CDR2: DFQATT and SNEGSKA (reference sequence). The CDR3: CSARAQGENTIYF. The CDR3 DNA reads TGCAGTGCTAGAGCACAGGGTGAAAACACCATATATTTT.

This chain uses TRBV15 with TRBJ1-6; TRBD1 might be the D (5 bases). Looked up from germline, CDR1 is LNHNV and CDR2 is YYDKDF (reference sequence). The CDR3 is made up of 12 amino acids. V was shortened by 8 bases and J by 10 bases, with 12 bases between the two germline ends. The CDR3 loop reads CATGTGRSPLHF. Written as DNA, the CDR3 is TGTGCCACCGGGACTGGCCGATCACCCCTCCACTTT.

This clonotype was seen ten or more times. V usage is TRBV2 and J usage is TRBJ1-5; D remains ambiguous. Trimming left V 5 bases short and J 1 base short, with 12 bases between. The CDR3 extends over 15 amino acids. Per germline, CDR1 SNHLY and CDR2 FYNNEI. The CDR3 coding sequence is TGTGCCAGCAGTTCCCGGGTGGAGAGCAATCAGCCCCAGCATTTT. Translating gives CASSSRVESNQPQHF. The complete variable domain, with remaining parts taken from reference TRBV2 and TRBJ1-5, reads EPEVTQTPSHQVTQMGQEVILRCVPISNHLYFYWYRQILGQKVEFLVSFYNNEISEKSEIFDDQFSVERPDGSNFTLKIRSTKLEDSAMYFCASSSRVESNQPQHFGDGTRLSIL.

This clonotype turned up a few times. This chain connects TRBV20-1 to TRBJ2-3; the match to TRBD2 covers 8 bases. The CDR3 is 13 residues long. Germline CDR1 reads DFQATT; CDR2 reads SNEGSKA (reference sequence). With V trimmed by 6 bases and J by 4 bases, 6 bases remained unmatched. The CDR3, as DNA: TGCAGTGCCAGACGGGGGGGAGCAGATACGCAGTATTTT. Translation gives CSARRGGADTQYF.

The chain uses TRBV29-1 and TRBJ1-1; D possibly corresponds to TRBD1 (5 bases). This CDR3 has 12 amino acids. Germline V gene data show CDR1 as SQVTM and CDR2 as ANQGSEA. With 0 bases removed from V and 5 bases from J, the gap between germline ends came to 7 bases. The CDR3 nucleotides are TGCAGCGTTGAAGACAGGGCTACTGAAGCTTTCTTT. It codes for CSVEDRATEAFF.

The chain recombines TRBV20-1 with TRBJ1-1; D is unclear. There are 11 residues in the CDR3. Germline V CDR1 and CDR2: DFQATT, SNEGSKA (reference sequence). Deletions cut 6 bases from V and 9 bases from J, with 14 bases between. CDR3 DNA sequence: TGCAGTGCCCCTACGGGGTTAAAAGCTTTCTTT. Translation: CSAPTGLKAFF.

CDR3 residues: CASSQGPGQGFLNEQFF. In DNA form, the CDR3 reads TGCGCCAGCAGCCAGGGACCGGGACAGGGGTTTTTGAATGAGCAGTTCTTC. V usage is TRBV4-1 and J usage is TRBJ2-1; 10 bases are shared with TRBD1. V shed 3 bases and J 7 bases; nucleotides not matched to a gene: 12. Germline CDR1 is MGHRA and CDR2 is YSYEKL. The CDR3 is 17 residues long.

V gene TRBV9 combines with J gene TRBJ2-1; TRBD1 or TRBD2 may be the D gene (5 bases each). The CDR3 loop spans 15 amino acids. Trimming stripped 0 bases from V and 5 bases from J, with 12 bases between. CDR1 and CDR2 from the germline V gene are SGDLS and YYNGEE. In nucleotides, the CDR3 is TGTGCCAGCAGCGTAGAGGGGACCGTTAACAATGAGCAGTTCTTC. Encoded protein: CASSVEGTVNNEQFF. Full variable domain (remainder filled in from reference TRBV9 and TRBJ2-1): DSGVTQTPKHLITATGQRVTLRCSPRSGDLSVYWYQQSLDQGLQFLIQYYNGEERAKGNILERFSAQQFPDLHSELNLSSLELGDSALYFCASSVEGTVNNEQFFGPGTRLTVL.

Ten or more counts support this clonotype. The J gene is TRBJ2-7, the V gene TRBV11-2, with D perhaps assigned TRBD1 or TRBD2 (5 bases each). CDR1 and CDR2 (germline): SGHAT, FQNNGV. CDR3 size: 15 residues. V was pared by 2 bases and J by 3 bases, with 14 bases between. For the CDR3, the DNA is TGTGCCAGCAGCTTACTCCGGGACGGGCTCTACGAGCAGTACTTC. This gives the protein CASSLLRDGLYEQYF.

This clonotype has just a few counts. The chain employs TRBV20-1 and TRBJ1-6; 8 positions match TRBD1. V shed 6 bases, J shed 3 bases, and the junction held 1 base outside the gene matches. The CDR3 contains 13 residues. The germline CDR1 and CDR2 sequences are DFQATT and SNEGSKA (reference sequence). The CDR3 nucleotides read TGCAGTGCCGGACAGGGCTATAATTCACCCCTCCACTTT. Translating it yields CSAGQGYNSPLHF.

This clonotype showed up many times. The V and J genes are TRBV6-1 and TRBJ2-5, with a weak D call TRBD1 (5 bases). This CDR3 region has 14 residues. Germline lookup yields CDR1 MNHNS and CDR2 SASEGT. The ends were cut back, 1 base at V and 1 base at J, with 7 bases in the middle. Here the CDR3 reads CASSEGQTQETQYF. The DNA for the CDR3 is TGTGCCAGCAGTGAAGGACAGACCCAAGAGACCCAGTACTTC.

The table lists this clonotype with a few counts. The rearrangement uses TRBV6-1 and TRBJ2-2; TRBD2 aligns across 11 bases. Looked up from germline, CDR1 is MNHNS and CDR2 is SASEGT. The CDR3 consists of 18 residues. V shed 8 bases and J 1 base; nucleotides not matched to a gene: 12. In DNA, the CDR3 is TGTGCCAGCCGCTCCTGGGGACTAGCGGTAGTGAACACCGGGGAGCTGTTTTTT. Protein product: CASRSWGLAVVNTGELFF.

As to this clonotype: A single base separates this from a much larger clone, so it may be a read error. The V call is TRBV28, the J call TRBJ1-4; D remains unclear. CDR1 MDHEN and CDR2 SYDVKM come from the germline V gene. The V gene lost 6 bases and the J gene lost 0 bases, with 2 bases spanning the gap. The CDR3 covers 12 residues. In nucleotides, the CDR3 is TGTGCCAGCAGGCCAACTAATGAAAAACTGTTTTTT. Translation: CASRPTNEKLFF.

This clonotype showed up many times. The chain couples TRBV30 to TRBJ2-5; a weak D match, TRBD2 (7 bases). CDR1 and CDR2 from the germline V gene are GTSNPN and SVGIG (reference sequence). V was shortened by 4 bases and J by 1 base, with 25 bases between the two germline ends. The CDR3 contains 18 residues. Here the CDR3 DNA reads TGTGCCTGGACCCATCGGGGGGCCGAGATCTTGGCCCAAGAGACCCAGTACTTC. It codes for CAWTHRGAEILAQETQYF.

The genes are TRBV19 and TRBJ1-1; the D is unclear. Trimming pared 2 bases from V and 5 bases from J, leaving 15 bases between. Germline V gene lookup returns CDR1 LNHDA and CDR2 SQIVND (reference sequence). CDR3 size: 15 residues. The DNA for the CDR3 is TGTGCCAGTAGTATAAGTGCGCAGGTTGAAACTGAAGCTTTCTTT. This encodes CASSISAQVETEAFF.

As for this clonotype: The CDR3 ends on some other residue instead of the conserved phenylalanine or tryptophan, so this is likely a read error. This chain connects TRBV9 to TRBJ2-7, with D unclear. Trimming removed 3 bases at V and 4 bases at J, with 11 bases between. CDR1 SGDLS and CDR2 YYNGEE come from the germline V gene. CDR3 length: 13 residues. CDR3: CASSASTGYEQYL. The DNA for the CDR3 is TGTGCCAGCAGCGCGTCCACGGGTTACGAGCAGTACCTC.

The chain joins TRBV29-1 to TRBJ2-1; 10 nucleotides agree with TRBD1. In germline, CDR1 is SQVTM, CDR2 ANQGSEA. The CDR3 is made up of 14 amino acids. With 7 bases clipped from V and 5 bases from J, the junction kept 8 bases outside the gene matches. DNA of the CDR3: TGCAGCGCTCCAAGGGACAGGGGCGACAATGAGCAGTTCTTC. Translated, it gives CSAPRDRGDNEQFF.

J is TRBJ2-3 and V is TRBV4-2; D is perhaps TRBD2 (5 bases). Germline-derived CDR1 and CDR2 are LGHNA and YNFKEQ. V was clipped by 0 bases and J by 4 bases, with 17 bases between them. The CDR3 consists of 17 residues. The DNA of the CDR3 is TGTGCCAGCAGCCAAGAAGCGGCGCGGGTCAGATCAGATACGCAGTATTTT. Its protein product is CASSQEAARVRSDTQYF.

This clonotype was seen at least ten times. This sequence joins TRBV7-3 and TRBJ2-3, with 7 bases aligning to TRBD1. The CDR3 extends over 14 amino acids. Per the germline V gene, CDR1 is SGHTA and CDR2 is FQGTGA. The junction had 4 bases not matched to a gene; V was cut back by 6 bases and J by 1 base. The CDR3 region is CASSLTGGTDTQYF. The CDR3, as DNA: TGTGCCAGCAGTCTAACAGGGGGCACAGATACGCAGTATTTT.

This clonotype was picked up a small number of times. This chain connects TRBV30 to TRBJ2-5; 12 nucleotides line up with TRBD2. Trimming at V came to 4 bases and at J to 4 bases, leaving 13 bases not matched to a gene. The CDR3 has 17 residues. In germline, CDR1 is GTSNPN, CDR2 SVGIG (reference sequence). The CDR3 DNA reads TGTGCCTGGACGAACGGGGCTAGCGGGGGGGCTGCAGAGACCCAGTACTTC. Protein: CAWTNGASGGAAETQYF.

The table lists this clonotype with many counts. This sequence joins TRBV6-1 and TRBJ1-5, with TRBD1 identical over 8 bases. The germline gives CDR1 MNHNS, CDR2 SASEGT. The CDR3 loop spans 15 amino acids. V was clipped by 6 bases and J by 2 bases; unmatched bases: 6. CDR3: CASSPDRAGNQPQHF. CDR3 bases: TGTGCCAGCAGCCCGGACAGGGCTGGCAATCAGCCCCAGCATTTT.

In its sample, this clonotype was seen many times. The chain links TRBV3-1 to TRBJ1-6; 8 nucleotides agree with TRBD1. Trimming removed 2 bases from V and 4 bases from J; junction bases left unmatched: 13. CDR3 length: 19 amino acids. The germline V gene has CDR1 LGHDT and CDR2 YNNKEL (reference sequence). The CDR3 nucleotides are TGTGCCAGCAGCCAACCTAACGGACAGGGTCTGAATTATAATTCACCCCTCCACTTT. As protein: CASSQPNGQGLNYNSPLHF. The full variable domain, its missing parts supplied by reference TRBV3-1 and TRBJ1-6, is DTAVSQTPKYLVTQMGNDKSIKCEQNLGHDTMYWYKQDSKKFLKIMFSYNNKELIINETVPNRFSPKSPDKAHLNLHINSLELGDSAVYFCASSQPNGQGLNYNSPLHFGNGTRLTVT.